The present TCR beta chain was sequenced within a study of T-cell reconstitution after alpha-beta-depleted transplantation in children. In this sample, this clonotype turned up many times. The CDR3 length is 17 residues. Germline CDR1 and CDR2: MDHEN and SYDVKM. V was pared by 5 bases and J by 3 bases, with 20 bases between. Construction of the TCRbeta library involved unique molecular identifiers. TCRdb ran MiXCR on the PCR reads and lists one entry per CDR3 protein. The sample lists roughly 220,000 distinct CDR3 sequences, 12% occurring once. The V and J genes are TRBV28 and TRBJ2-1; D remains unclear. The TCR was taken from a human donor who donated a stem cell graft to a child with acute lymphoblastic leukemia. Here the sequenced sample was PBMCs from the stem cell graft donor, taken from the stem cell graft. The CDR3 loop is CASSPMDRPALYNEQFF. CDR3 nucleotide sequence: TGTGCCAGCAGTCCCATGGACCGTCCAGCGCTCTACAATGAGCAGTTCTTC.